This TCR beta chain was profiled in a study of T cell clones after liver transplantation. The CDR3 spans 12 residues. With 6 bases removed from V and 3 bases from J, the gap between germline ends came to 7 bases. Looked up from germline, CDR1 is MNHEY and CDR2 is SVGAGI. Here immunoSEQ multiplex PCR was the method, and the copy in TCRdb shows in-frame clones only, minus some. The table records 7,500 to 10,000 clones, over 60% of them present only once. This clonotype was sampled from a human patient who received a liver transplant. The graft donor may have given rise to some T cells. The source material was CD8+ T cells from blood, sampled at the approximately 16-month timepoint. The J gene is TRBJ2-3, the V gene TRBV6-5; no firm D call. The CDR3 bases are TGTGCCAGCAGCGCAACGACAGATACGCAGTATTTT. Protein: CASSATTDTQYF.